A selection of T cell receptor beta chains follows, all from one sample in a study of blood T cell repertoires in COVID-19. Generated by immunoSEQ multiplex PCR, the TCRdb table keeps only in-frame clones and is missing some. The repertoire holds over 55,000 clones, roughly 87% seen once, with 22% in the top ten. The sample consisted of peripheral blood. Every receptor here comes from a woman aged 80 or over with COVID-19, enrolled during active disease. Both conserved end residues are part of each CDR3. D genes are given only for firm matches. The listing skips clone size in some rows; elsewhere it reads once, few, many or a size class.

TRBV5-1	TRBJ2-5	NA	TRBD1	TGCGCCAGCAGCCAGGGGGCGAGGGAGACCCAGTACTTC	CASSQGARETQYF
TRBV6-6	TRBJ2-2	NA	TRBD1	TGTGCCAGCAGTACAGGGGACCGGGAGCTGTTTTTT	CASSTGDRELFF
TRBV4-1	TRBJ1-2	NA	TRBD1	TGCGCCAGCAGCCAAGTTGGGGGGACAGCCTTTTATGGCTACACCTTC	CASSQVGGTAFYGYTF
TRBV9	TRBJ2-2	NA	NA	TGTGCCAGCAGCCACGATCTTTCAGCCGGGGAGCTGTTTTTT	CASSHDLSAGELFF
TRBV9	TRBJ2-3	NA	TRBD2	TGTGCCAGCAGCGTAGCCACGGGGGGGCCTCCAGATACGCAGTATTTT	CASSVATGGPPDTQYF
TRBV2	TRBJ2-4	NA	NA	TGTGCCAGCAGTGAAGGTGCGGGCATTCAGTACTTC	CASSEGAGIQYF
TRBV11-2	TRBJ2-7	NA	NA	TGTGCCAGCAGCTGGAGGTACGAGCAGTACTTC	CASSWRYEQYF
TRBV4-2	TRBJ1-4	NA	TRBD1	TGTGCCAGCAGCCAAGAATTAGACAGGGGGCGACTAGGGGAAAAACTGTTTTTT	CASSQELDRGRLGEKLFF
TRBV5-1	TRBJ1-1	NA	NA	TGCGCCAGCAGCTTGGGGGAGTGGGAGGCTGAAGCTTTCTTT	CASSLGEWEAEAFF
TRBV5-1	TRBJ1-2	NA	TRBD1	TGCGCCAGCAGCTTGGGCCAGGGGGATGGCTACACCTTC	CASSLGQGDGYTF
TRBV27	TRBJ1-1	NA	NA	TGTGCCAGCAGTTATACAGGGATTGGCACTGAAGCTTTCTTT	CASSYTGIGTEAFF
TRBV5-1	TRBJ2-7	NA	NA	TGCGCCAGCAGCCTCAAGGACGGGATGGGCTCCTACGAGCAGTACTTC	CASSLKDGMGSYEQYF
TRBV9	TRBJ2-2	NA	TRBD1	TGTGCCAGCAGGCAGACAGGGACAAGCGCCGGGGAGCTGTTTTTT	CASRQTGTSAGELFF
TRBV2	TRBJ2-1	NA	TRBD1	TGTGCCAGCAGCCTCCGGGACAGTGGAAACAATGAGCAGTTCTTC	CASSLRDSGNNEQFF
TRBV25-1	TRBJ1-6	NA	TRBD1	TGTGCCAGCAGTGGTGGGACAGGAAATTCACCCCTCCACTTT	CASSGGTGNSPLHF
TRBV7-2	TRBJ1-5	NA	NA	TGTGCCAGCAGCTCCCCGGGGGGGGGTCAGCCCCAGCATTTT	CASSSPGGGQPQHF
TRBV30	TRBJ2-1	NA	NA	TGTGCCTGGAGGGACAGAAAGTATCTGATACCCTACAATGAGCAGTTCTTC	CAWRDRKYLIPYNEQFF
TRBV4-1	TRBJ1-1	once	NA	TGCGCCAGCAGCCATGGACAGTTATACACTGAAGCTTTCTTT	CASSHGQLYTEAFF
TRBV30	TRBJ2-2	NA	TRBD1	TGTGCCTGGGGACAGGGGGCGGTTTATCGTACCGGGGAGCTGTTTTTT	CAWGQGAVYRTGELFF
TRBV7-9	TRBJ2-3	NA	NA	TGTGCCAGCAGCTTATTCAGGGAAGATACGCAGTATTTT	CASSLFREDTQYF
TRBV3-1/TRBV3-2	TRBJ2-7	NA	TRBD1	TGTGCCAGCAGCCACAAAGGGGGCTTCTACGAGCAGTACTTC	CASSHKGGFYEQYF
TRBV2	TRBJ2-7	NA	NA	TGTGCCAGCACAACAGACCTAAACGCCGAGCAGTACTTC	CASTTDLNAEQYF
TRBV5-1	TRBJ2-5	NA	TRBD2	TGCGCCAGCACGGTAGCGGGGGGCCAAGAGACCCAGTACTTC	CASTVAGGQETQYF
TRBV19	TRBJ2-7	NA	NA	TGTGCCAGCGCGGGACAGACGAACCTCTACGAGCAGTACTTC	CASAGQTNLYEQYF
TRBV5-1	TRBJ2-2	NA	NA	TGCGCCAGCAGCTCACGGGGGAGCACCGGGGAGCTGTTTTTT	CASSSRGSTGELFF
TRBV30	TRBJ1-2	NA	NA	TGTGCCTGGAGTGACACTCACAGGGCTGGCTACACCTTC	CAWSDTHRAGYTF
TRBV5-1	TRBJ1-4	NA	TRBD1	TGCGCCAGCAGCTTACAGGGGGCGGGTGCTAATGAAAAACTGTTTTTT	CASSLQGAGANEKLFF
TRBV3-1/TRBV3-2	TRBJ2-1	NA	NA	TGTGCCAGCAGCCTCGAGAGGGGGTCCTACAATGAGCAGTTCTTC	CASSLERGSYNEQFF
TRBV3-1/TRBV3-2	TRBJ1-1	NA	NA	TGTGCCAGCAGCCAAGATCATTTAGCCCAAGAAGCTTTCTTT	CASSQDHLAQEAFF
TRBV3-1/TRBV3-2	TRBJ1-1	NA	NA	TGTGCCAGCAGCCGAAACACCAACACTGAAGCTTTCTTT	CASSRNTNTEAFF
TRBV11-2	TRBJ1-1	NA	TRBD1	TGTGCCAGCAGCGCCGACAGGGGGCAGAACCCTGAAGCTTTCTTT	CASSADRGQNPEAFF
TRBV5-1	TRBJ2-5	NA	TRBD1	TGCGCCAGAAACAAAAGCCGGGACAGGGGTGGGGAGACCCAGTACTTC	CARNKSRDRGGETQYF
TRBV3-1/TRBV3-2	TRBJ2-3	NA	TRBD2	TGTGCCAGCAGCCTGCAGGGTCGGGAGGCAGATACGCAGTATTTT	CASSLQGREADTQYF
TRBV10-1	TRBJ1-3	NA	NA	TGCGCCAGGGAGGCGTCTGGAAACACCATATATTTT	CAREASGNTIYF
TRBV6-5	TRBJ1-6	NA	NA	TGTGCCAGCAGTTTCTACCCTAATAATTCACCCCTCCACTTT	CASSFYPNNSPLHF
TRBV2	TRBJ1-3	NA	NA	TGTGCCAGCGCTAGACTACAGGGAAACACCATATATTTT	CASARLQGNTIYF
TRBV6-5	TRBJ2-1	NA	TRBD1	TGTGCCAGCAGGGGGACAGGGACCATGAATGAGCAGTTCTTC	CASRGTGTMNEQFF
TRBV3-1/TRBV3-2	TRBJ2-2	NA	NA	TGTGCCAGCAGCCAACTACTAGCAGGAGCCGGGGAGCTGTTTTTT	CASSQLLAGAGELFF
TRBV11-1	TRBJ2-7	once	NA	TGTGCCAGCAGCTTAGACCAGGGGCCAGTGCAGTACTTC	CASSLDQGPVQYF
TRBV2	TRBJ1-1	NA	TRBD1	TGTGCCACCCCGGACAGGGTTAAGGAAGCTTTCTTT	CATPDRVKEAFF
TRBV29-1	TRBJ2-5	NA	NA	TGCAGCGTTGAATCAGGAGAGACCCAGTACTTC	CSVESGETQYF
TRBV4-1	TRBJ1-2	NA	TRBD1	TGCGCCAGCAGCCGGGACAGGGATTGGTATGGCTACACCTTC	CASSRDRDWYGYTF
TRBV3-1/TRBV3-2	TRBJ1-6	NA	NA	TGTGCCAGCAGCCAAAGGGCACAGGGACGTACACCCCTCCACTTT	CASSQRAQGRTPLHF
TRBV6-1	TRBJ1-1	NA	NA	TGTGCCAGCAGTGAAGCCTTGGGCGCCATGAACACTGAAGCTTTCTTT	CASSEALGAMNTEAFF
TRBV7-3	TRBJ2-3	NA	NA	TGTGCCAGCAGCCTTACCTCGACTGGGTTCAGCACAGATACGCAGTATTTT	CASSLTSTGFSTDTQYF
TRBV19	TRBJ2-3	NA	TRBD2	TGTGCCAGTGGAAGGCGGGGGGGATGGGATACGCAGTATTTT	CASGRRGGWDTQYF
TRBV5-1	TRBJ2-1	NA	TRBD2	TGCGCCAGCAGCTTGGGGACTAGCGGGGGCCAGAGCTCCTACAATGAGCAGTTCTTC	CASSLGTSGGQSSYNEQFF
TRBV5-1	TRBJ1-1	NA	TRBD1	TGCGCCAGCAGCTTGGATGGACAGGACACTGAAGCTTTCTTT	CASSLDGQDTEAFF
TRBV4-2	TRBJ2-1	once	TRBD1	TGTGCCAGCAGCCCGAAGGGACAGGGCTCCGACAATGAGCAGTTCTTC	CASSPKGQGSDNEQFF
TRBV19	TRBJ1-6	NA	TRBD1	TGTGCCAGTAGTATGAGGGGACAGAGCTCCTATAATTCACCCCTCCACTTT	CASSMRGQSSYNSPLHF
TRBV25-1	TRBJ1-1	NA	TRBD1	TGTGCCAGCAGGCGGACAGGGGGGACCACTGAAGCTTTCTTT	CASRRTGGTTEAFF
TRBV3-1/TRBV3-2	TRBJ2-5	NA	NA	TGTGCCAGCAGCCAAGATTGGGCAGGGAAAGAGACCCAGTACTTC	CASSQDWAGKETQYF
TRBV9	TRBJ1-3	NA	NA	TGTGCCAGCAGCGTAGCTGAGGGTGGCATTGGAAACACCATATATTTT	CASSVAEGGIGNTIYF
TRBV19	TRBJ1-1	once	NA	TGTGCCAGTAGTATTGTGCCGAGGAACACTGAAGCTTTCTTT	CASSIVPRNTEAFF
TRBV6-5	TRBJ1-4	NA	TRBD1	TGTGCCAGCAGGGCGGACAGGGGTCGCGTAAAACTGTTTTTT	CASRADRGRVKLFF